This TCR beta chain was recovered during a study of blood T cell repertoires in COVID-19. Study background: T cells, B-cell-depleted T cells, or PBMCs supplied cDNA or gDNA.

Study processing details: Estimates of nucleated cell counts were drawn from the amplification of reference gene primers. Sequencing used immunoSEQ multiplex PCR; TCRdb keeps in-frame clones, though not all of them. From that table come the V and J calls and clone size; the DNA was used to work out D and trimming. The sample records 150,000 to 200,000 clones, approximately 86% being singletons. This CDR3 has 15 residues. The germline CDR1 and CDR2 sequences are MNHEY and SMNVEV (reference sequence). V lost 6 bases, J lost 9 bases, and 6 bases stayed unmatched. This chain connects TRBV27 to TRBJ2-1; 15 bases are a match to TRBD2. Sequencing was done on a sample of peripheral blood. The clonotype originates from a middle-aged woman with COVID-19, enrolled during active disease. The CDR3 loop is CASRTAGLAGGEQFF. CDR3 coding DNA: TGTGCCAGCAGAACAGCGGGACTAGCGGGAGGTGAGCAGTTCTTC.